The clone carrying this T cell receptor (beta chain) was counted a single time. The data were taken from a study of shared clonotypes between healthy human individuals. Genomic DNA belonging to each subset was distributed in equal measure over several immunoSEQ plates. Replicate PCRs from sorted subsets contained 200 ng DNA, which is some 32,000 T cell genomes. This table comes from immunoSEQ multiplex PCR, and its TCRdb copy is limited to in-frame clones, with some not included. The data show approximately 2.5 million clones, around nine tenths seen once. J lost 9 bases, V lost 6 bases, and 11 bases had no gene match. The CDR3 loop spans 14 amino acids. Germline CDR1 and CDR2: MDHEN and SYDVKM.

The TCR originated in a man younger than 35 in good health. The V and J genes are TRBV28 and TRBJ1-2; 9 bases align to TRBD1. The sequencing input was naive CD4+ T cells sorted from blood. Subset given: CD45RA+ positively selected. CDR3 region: CASRPGTGKLSYTF. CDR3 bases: TGTGCCAGCAGACCCGGGACAGGGAAATTGAGCTACACCTTC.